Listed below are T cell receptor beta chains from one sample, sequenced in a study of cytomegalovirus exposure and HLA in healthy donors. Clones were read by immunoSEQ multiplex PCR, and TCRdb kept only the in-frame ones, dropping some. The table shows 300,000 to 400,000 clones, with about nine tenths occurring only once. What was sequenced was PBMCs. The receptor set was obtained from a woman between 18 and 29 years old in good health and CMV-seronegative. CDR3s leave out the opening cysteine and the closing phenylalanine or tryptophan. Each record gives: J gene, V gene, CDR3 protein.

J: TRBJ2-3; V: TRBV28; CDR3: ASSLWSGGATDTQY
J: TRBJ1-1; V: TRBV9; CDR3: ASSVGDLNTEAF
J: TRBJ2-3; V: TRBV7-9; CDR3: ASSLANLALSTDTQY
J: TRBJ2-5; V: TRBV11-3; CDR3: ASSLSGGGETQY
J: TRBJ1-6; V: TRBV19; CDR3: ASSTPTVFSPLH
J: TRBJ2-3; V: TRBV28; CDR3: ASSLGTVDTQY
J: TRBJ1-6; V: TRBV15; CDR3: ATSRDRDRVINSPLH
J: TRBJ1-6; V: TRBV27; CDR3: ASSLTVGQGARDLH
J: TRBJ2-5; V: TRBV29-1; CDR3: SSYPLARETQY
J: TRBJ2-3; V: TRBV5-6; CDR3: ASSQRRTDRGTDTQY
J: TRBJ1-2; V: TRBV7-8; CDR3: ASSLEEGSYGYT
J: TRBJ2-7; V: TRBV6-9; CDR3: ASSDIQGYEQY
J: TRBJ1-1; V: TRBV5-1; CDR3: ASSFFPGPNTEAF
J: TRBJ2-1; V: TRBV7-6; CDR3: ASSLAGLGIGEQF
J: TRBJ1-2; V: TRBV25-1; CDR3: ASSPGQTAYGYT
J: TRBJ2-2; V: TRBV6-5; CDR3: ASSWTTGPNTGELF
J: TRBJ2-1; V: TRBV7-2; CDR3: ASSIQGGRIYNEQF
J: TRBJ2-7; V: TRBV7-9; CDR3: ASSRDRSLYEQY
J: TRBJ2-3; V: TRBV11-3; CDR3: ASSLDGGTSGTDTQY
J: TRBJ2-7; V: TRBV6-1; CDR3: ASSEPPAESYEQY
J: TRBJ2-7; V: TRBV5-1; CDR3: ASSPTGVTYEQY
J: TRBJ1-2; V: TRBV2; CDR3: ASSEGADYGYT
J: TRBJ1-2; V: TRBV10-2; CDR3: ASSGRGENPNYGYT
J: TRBJ2-1; V: TRBV7-2; CDR3: ASSSPPGYGEQF
J: TRBJ2-7; V: TRBV27; CDR3: ASSLSRLGSEQY
J: TRBJ2-1; V: TRBV10-3; CDR3: AISDAREDYNEQF
J: TRBJ1-2; V: TRBV9; CDR3: ASSPEDRTLFYGYT
J: TRBJ2-2; V: TRBV2; CDR3: ASRGTSGGLWTGELF
J: TRBJ2-3; V: TRBV28; CDR3: ASTSLRGRVNTQY
J: TRBJ2-7; V: TRBV2; CDR3: ASTDDSPSSYEQY
J: TRBJ1-4; V: TRBV7-3; CDR3: ASSRDSNEKLF
J: TRBJ1-5; V: TRBV4-1; CDR3: ASSQDGRGHSNQPQH
J: TRBJ1-1; V: TRBV10-3; CDR3: AISESAGGGTEAF
J: TRBJ2-1; V: TRBV10-1; CDR3: ASSLLAGAYNEQF
J: TRBJ1-1; V: TRBV7-9; CDR3: AGLRGPNTEAF
J: TRBJ2-2; V: TRBV6-1; CDR3: ASSENRVLGQGSTGELF
J: TRBJ2-2; V: TRBV9; CDR3: ASSAGTGLFPGELF
J: TRBJ2-3; V: TRBV18; CDR3: ASSPMYLWEVITDTQY
J: TRBJ2-2; V: TRBV9; CDR3: ASSSEGLYTGELF
J: TRBJ2-1; V: TRBV27; CDR3: ASSLTLAGSYNEQF
J: TRBJ2-3; V: TRBV2; CDR3: ATKKREGNTDTQY
J: TRBJ1-6; V: TRBV2; CDR3: ASRLGGIPPLH
J: TRBJ1-3; V: TRBV27; CDR3: ASSTGVAGNTIY
J: TRBJ2-5; V: TRBV5-6; CDR3: ASSLWTGIQETQY
J: TRBJ2-6; V: TRBV6-6; CDR3: ASRRQGTGANVLT
J: TRBJ1-4; V: TRBV6-5; CDR3: ASSFQSPQLLQKLF
J: TRBJ2-7; V: TRBV9; CDR3: ASSVEDRVHEQY
J: TRBJ2-3; V: TRBV30; CDR3: AWHHQGPKNTDTQY
J: TRBJ2-5; V: TRBV15; CDR3: ATSRVRTSGSHQETQY
J: TRBJ2-1; V: TRBV29-1; CDR3: SVEGLAGYNEQF
J: TRBJ2-7; V: TRBV6-5; CDR3: ASSQGASFYEQY
J: TRBJ1-2; V: TRBV9; CDR3: ASSVGGEKASGYT
J: TRBJ1-1; V: TRBV6-5; CDR3: ASSRMDRADTEAF
J: TRBJ2-3; V: TRBV18; CDR3: ASSPRGDTQY